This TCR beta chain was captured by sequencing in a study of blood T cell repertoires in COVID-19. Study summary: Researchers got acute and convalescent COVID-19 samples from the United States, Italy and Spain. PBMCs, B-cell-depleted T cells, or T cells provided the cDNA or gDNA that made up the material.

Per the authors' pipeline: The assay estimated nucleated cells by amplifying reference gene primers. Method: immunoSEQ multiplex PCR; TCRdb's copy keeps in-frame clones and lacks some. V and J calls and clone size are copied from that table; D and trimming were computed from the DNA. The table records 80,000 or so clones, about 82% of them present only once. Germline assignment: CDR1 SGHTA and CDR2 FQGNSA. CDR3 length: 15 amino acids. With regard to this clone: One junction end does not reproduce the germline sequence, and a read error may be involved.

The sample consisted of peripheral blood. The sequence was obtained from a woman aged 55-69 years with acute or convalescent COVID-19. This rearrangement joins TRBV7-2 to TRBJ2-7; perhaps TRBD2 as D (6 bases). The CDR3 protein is CASSLAHRGSYGQYF. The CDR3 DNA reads TGTGCCAGCAGCTTAGCTCACCGGGGGAGCTACGGGCAGTACTTC.